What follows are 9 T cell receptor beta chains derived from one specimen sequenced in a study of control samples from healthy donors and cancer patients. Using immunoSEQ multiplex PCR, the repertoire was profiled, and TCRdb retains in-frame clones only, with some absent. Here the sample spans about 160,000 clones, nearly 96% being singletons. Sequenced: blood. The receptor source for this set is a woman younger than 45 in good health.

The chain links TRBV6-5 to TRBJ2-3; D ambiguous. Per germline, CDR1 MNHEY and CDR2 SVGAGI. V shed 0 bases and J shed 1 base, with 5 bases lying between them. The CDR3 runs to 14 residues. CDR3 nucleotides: TGTGCCAGCAGTTACTCAGAGGGCACAGATACGCAGTATTTT. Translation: CASSYSEGTDTQYF.

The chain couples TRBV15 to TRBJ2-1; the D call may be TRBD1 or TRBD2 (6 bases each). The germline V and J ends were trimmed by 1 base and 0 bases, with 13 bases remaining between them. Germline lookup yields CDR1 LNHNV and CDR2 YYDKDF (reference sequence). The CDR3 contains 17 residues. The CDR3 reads CATSRAGGPYSYNEQFF. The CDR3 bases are TGTGCCACCAGCAGAGCCGGGGGCCCCTACTCCTACAATGAGCAGTTCTTC.

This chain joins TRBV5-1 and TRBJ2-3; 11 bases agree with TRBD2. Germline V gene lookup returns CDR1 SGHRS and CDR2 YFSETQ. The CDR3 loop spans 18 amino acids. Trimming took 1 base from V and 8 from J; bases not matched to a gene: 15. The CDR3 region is CASSLIPLAGEGPATQYF. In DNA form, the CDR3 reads TGCGCCAGCAGCTTGATACCACTAGCGGGAGAGGGCCCGGCTACGCAGTATTTT.

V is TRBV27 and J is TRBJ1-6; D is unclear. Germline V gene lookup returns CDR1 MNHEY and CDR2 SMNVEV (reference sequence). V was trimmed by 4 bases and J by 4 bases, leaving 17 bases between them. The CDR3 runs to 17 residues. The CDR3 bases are TGTGCCAGCAGTTCCTCGGCCCGGACTGAATATAATTCACCCCTCCACTTT. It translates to CASSSSARTEYNSPLHF.

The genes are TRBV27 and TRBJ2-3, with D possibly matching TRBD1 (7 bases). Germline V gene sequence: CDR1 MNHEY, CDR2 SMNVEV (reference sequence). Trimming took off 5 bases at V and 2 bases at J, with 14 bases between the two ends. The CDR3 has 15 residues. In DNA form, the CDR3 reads TGTGCCAGCAGTCCAGGGGGACTGCCCACAGATACGCAGTATTTT. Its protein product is CASSPGGLPTDTQYF.

This chain's CDR3 is CAWSKRAQPQHF. The CDR3 DNA reads as TGTGCCTGGAGTAAGCGGGCTCAGCCCCAGCATTTT. The chain is built from TRBV30 and TRBJ1-5; unclear D gene. The CDR3 is made up of 12 amino acids. The V and J ends lost 2 bases and 6 bases respectively, with 8 bases between them. Germline loops: CDR1 GTSNPN, CDR2 SVGIG (reference sequence).

The CDR3 sequence is CAIRDGSNTGELFF. The CDR3 coding sequence is TGTGCCATAAGGGACGGCTCGAACACCGGGGAGCTGTTTTTT. This chain uses TRBV10-3 with TRBJ2-2, with D perhaps assigned TRBD1 or TRBD2 (5 bases each). The germline V gene has CDR1 ENHRY and CDR2 SYGVKD. The CDR3 consists of 14 residues. The germline V and J ends were trimmed by 9 bases and 0 bases, with 11 bases remaining between them.

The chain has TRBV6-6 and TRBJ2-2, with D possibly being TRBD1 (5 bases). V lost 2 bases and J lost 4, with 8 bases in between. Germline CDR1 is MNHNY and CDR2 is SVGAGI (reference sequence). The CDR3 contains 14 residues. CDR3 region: CASSYRTSTGELFF. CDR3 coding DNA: TGTGCCAGCAGTTACCGGACATCCACCGGGGAGCTGTTTTTT.

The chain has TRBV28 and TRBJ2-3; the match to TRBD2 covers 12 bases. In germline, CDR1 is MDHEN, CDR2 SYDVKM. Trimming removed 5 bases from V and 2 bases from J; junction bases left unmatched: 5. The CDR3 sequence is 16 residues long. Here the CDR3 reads CASSRGLAGNTDTQYF. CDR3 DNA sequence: TGTGCCAGCAGTAGGGGACTAGCGGGTAACACAGATACGCAGTATTTT. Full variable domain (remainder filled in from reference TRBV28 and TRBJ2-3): DVKVTQSSRYLVKRTGEKVFLECVQDMDHENMFWYRQDPGLGLRLIYFSYDVKMKEKGDIPEGYSVSREKKERFSLILESASTNQTSMYLCASSRGLAGNTDTQYFGPGTRLTVL.